This TCR beta chain is drawn from a study of T-cell memory formation after mild COVID-19. The wider study: Clusters were largely donor specific. Study-level points and caveats: There were some responding clones in pre-infection memory, which suggested that cross-reactive memory had joined. For contracting clones, CD4+ ones sat mainly in CM and EM, CD8+ in EMRA.

TCRdb reanalysed the 5' RACE reads using MiXCR and keeps one entry per CDR3 protein. The table shows approximately 560,000 distinct CDR3 sequences, with about 18% occurring only once. The CDR3 is 15 amino acids. V was pared by 5 bases and J by 2 bases, with 13 bases between. The germline gives CDR1 LGHNA, CDR2 YSLEER. In the case of this clonotype: Antigen specificity is unknown.

The TCR sequence derives from an adult woman who had mild COVID-19 (a few samples of this study predate the infection). Cell type and time point are not known. The chain recombines TRBV4-3 with TRBJ2-1; the D call may be TRBD1 or TRBD2 (5 bases each). Material for sequencing was PBMCs or a T cell subset sorted from them (not recorded which). The CDR3 nucleotides read TGCGCCAGCAGCGTCAGGGTGGGGGCCTACAATGAGCAGTTCTTC. This gives the protein CASSVRVGAYNEQFF.